This is a list of T cell receptor beta chains from one sample in a study of blood T cell repertoires in COVID-19. TCRdb keeps only in-frame clones here, not all; method: immunoSEQ multiplex PCR. The sample lists 200,000 to 250,000 clones; approximately 87% were seen once. Specimen: PBMCs or T cells enriched from blood (not recorded which). The receptor source for this set is a woman between 45 and 60 years old in a cohort exposed to, infected with or recovered from COVID-19 (not recorded which). Each CDR3 is given with its conserved first and last residue. Fields, in order: V gene, J gene, clone size, D gene, CDR3 protein, CDR3 DNA. A D gene is named only where the DNA matches it firmly. The size entry is marked missing in some rows and otherwise reads once, few, many or a size class.

v_call: TRBV28
j_call: TRBJ1-2
clone_size: -
d_call: TRBD1
cdr3_aa: CASSALYGTDQDNYGYTF
cdr3_nt: TGTGCCAGCAGTGCACTCTACGGGACAGACCAGGATAACTATGGCTACACCTTC

v_call: TRBV9
j_call: TRBJ1-1
clone_size: -
d_call: -
cdr3_aa: CASSIYWNTEAFF
cdr3_nt: TGTGCCAGCAGCATTTACTGGAACACTGAAGCTTTCTTT

v_call: TRBV4-2
j_call: TRBJ2-4
clone_size: -
d_call: TRBD2
cdr3_aa: CASSQPMGLAGVPKNIQYF
cdr3_nt: TGTGCCAGCAGCCAACCAATGGGACTAGCGGGAGTACCCAAAAACATTCAGTACTTC

v_call: TRBV7-2
j_call: TRBJ2-6
clone_size: -
d_call: -
cdr3_aa: CASSLRHSVTVLTF
cdr3_nt: TGTGCCAGCAGCTTACGACATTCAGTTACCGTCCTGACTTTC

v_call: TRBV7-8
j_call: TRBJ1-2
clone_size: -
d_call: -
cdr3_aa: CASSPMTGADYGYTF
cdr3_nt: TGTGCCAGCAGCCCAATGACAGGCGCTGACTATGGCTACACCTTC

v_call: TRBV7-4
j_call: TRBJ2-1
clone_size: -
d_call: -
cdr3_aa: CARTENNEQFF
cdr3_nt: TGTGCCCGGACAGAGAACAATGAGCAGTTCTTC

v_call: TRBV5-1
j_call: TRBJ1-2
clone_size: once
d_call: TRBD1
cdr3_aa: CASSLLMTGKTGYTF
cdr3_nt: TGCGCCAGCAGCCTCCTAATGACAGGGAAGACTGGCTACACCTTC

v_call: TRBV19
j_call: TRBJ1-6
clone_size: -
d_call: TRBD1
cdr3_aa: CASSSGQGITPLHF
cdr3_nt: TGTGCCAGTAGTTCAGGACAGGGAATTACACCCCTCCACTTT

v_call: TRBV7-2
j_call: TRBJ2-5
clone_size: -
d_call: TRBD1
cdr3_aa: CASSVGTGGEETQYF
cdr3_nt: TGTGCCAGCAGCGTCGGGACAGGGGGCGAAGAGACCCAGTACTTC

v_call: TRBV7-2
j_call: TRBJ2-7
clone_size: -
d_call: TRBD2
cdr3_aa: CASSAHLAGIYEQYF
cdr3_nt: TGTGCCAGCAGCGCCCATCTAGCGGGAATCTACGAGCAGTACTTC

v_call: TRBV9
j_call: TRBJ2-5
clone_size: -
d_call: -
cdr3_aa: CASTRAGIRGETQYF
cdr3_nt: TGTGCCAGCACTCGGGCAGGGATTAGGGGAGAGACCCAGTACTTC

v_call: TRBV5-1
j_call: TRBJ1-3
clone_size: -
d_call: TRBD1
cdr3_aa: CASSLAGGTGNTIYF
cdr3_nt: TGCGCCAGCAGCTTGGCAGGGGGAACTGGAAACACCATATATTTT

v_call: TRBV5-6
j_call: TRBJ1-5
clone_size: -
d_call: -
cdr3_aa: CASSFAGTSRQPQHF
cdr3_nt: TGTGCCAGCAGCTTTGCAGGGACTTCACGTCAGCCCCAGCATTTT

v_call: TRBV6-5
j_call: TRBJ1-5
clone_size: -
d_call: -
cdr3_aa: CASSYSKQNQPQHF
cdr3_nt: TGTGCCAGCAGTTACTCTAAACAGAATCAGCCCCAGCATTTT

v_call: TRBV6-5
j_call: TRBJ1-1
clone_size: -
d_call: -
cdr3_aa: CASRTGDHTEAFF
cdr3_nt: TGTGCCAGCAGAACAGGAGATCACACTGAAGCTTTCTTT

v_call: TRBV4-1
j_call: TRBJ2-3
clone_size: -
d_call: TRBD1
cdr3_aa: CASSPRGTGSSTDTQYF
cdr3_nt: TGCGCCAGCAGCCCTCGCGGGACAGGTTCTAGCACAGATACGCAGTATTTT

v_call: TRBV2
j_call: TRBJ1-6
clone_size: -
d_call: -
cdr3_aa: CASSEQGSYNSPLHF
cdr3_nt: TGTGCCAGCAGTGAACAGGGATCCTATAATTCACCCCTCCACTTT

v_call: TRBV30
j_call: TRBJ2-3
clone_size: -
d_call: TRBD2
cdr3_aa: CAWTMGNAGGTDTQYF
cdr3_nt: TGTGCCTGGACAATGGGCAATGCGGGGGGCACAGATACGCAGTATTTT

v_call: TRBV28
j_call: TRBJ2-6
clone_size: few
d_call: -
cdr3_aa: CASSLTDPSGANVLTF
cdr3_nt: TGTGCCAGCAGTTTAACAGACCCCTCCGGGGCCAACGTCCTGACTTTC

v_call: TRBV29-1
j_call: TRBJ1-1
clone_size: once
d_call: TRBD1
cdr3_aa: CSAGTGDRAGAFF
cdr3_nt: TGCAGCGCAGGGACAGGGGACCGCGCGGGTGCTTTCTTT

v_call: TRBV20-1
j_call: TRBJ1-1
clone_size: -
d_call: -
cdr3_aa: CSARSDTEAFF
cdr3_nt: TGCAGTGCTAGATCGGACACTGAAGCTTTCTTT

v_call: TRBV3-1/TRBV3-2
j_call: TRBJ1-1
clone_size: few
d_call: TRBD1
cdr3_aa: CASSPKNPPGGNTEAFF
cdr3_nt: TGTGCCAGCAGCCCGAAGAACCCCCCAGGGGGGAACACTGAAGCTTTCTTT

v_call: TRBV5-5
j_call: TRBJ2-3
clone_size: -
d_call: -
cdr3_aa: CASRRTTASTDTQYF
cdr3_nt: TGTGCCAGCAGACGGACAACCGCTAGCACAGATACGCAGTATTTT

v_call: TRBV18
j_call: TRBJ1-5
clone_size: -
d_call: TRBD1
cdr3_aa: CASSRNRGPNQPQHF
cdr3_nt: TGTGCCAGCTCACGGAACAGGGGTCCCAATCAGCCCCAGCATTTT

v_call: TRBV3-1/TRBV3-2
j_call: TRBJ2-1
clone_size: -
d_call: -
cdr3_aa: CAVSRGGAIGNEQFF
cdr3_nt: TGTGCCGTCAGCCGCGGCGGGGCTATAGGCAATGAGCAGTTCTTC

v_call: TRBV2
j_call: TRBJ2-5
clone_size: -
d_call: TRBD2
cdr3_aa: CASSGTSTSETQYF
cdr3_nt: TGTGCCTCCTCCGGGACTAGCACTTCGGAGACCCAGTACTTC

v_call: TRBV5-8
j_call: TRBJ2-5
clone_size: -
d_call: -
cdr3_aa: CASIPGVIGETQYF
cdr3_nt: TGTGCCAGCATCCCAGGGGTGATCGGGGAGACCCAGTACTTC

v_call: TRBV11-2
j_call: TRBJ1-4
clone_size: -
d_call: TRBD1
cdr3_aa: CASSLGTAGANEKLFF
cdr3_nt: TGTGCCAGCAGCTTGGGGACAGCCGGCGCTAATGAAAAACTGTTTTTT

v_call: TRBV7-9
j_call: TRBJ2-1
clone_size: -
d_call: TRBD2
cdr3_aa: CASSHLRLAATYNEQFF
cdr3_nt: TGTGCCAGCAGCCATCTTAGACTAGCGGCCACTTACAATGAGCAGTTCTTC

v_call: TRBV9
j_call: TRBJ1-1
clone_size: -
d_call: -
cdr3_aa: CASSVDGRERTEAFF
cdr3_nt: TGTGCCAGCAGCGTAGATGGGAGGGAACGGACTGAAGCTTTCTTT

v_call: TRBV4-1
j_call: TRBJ1-4
clone_size: -
d_call: -
cdr3_aa: CASSQAAGRAGADEKLFF
cdr3_nt: TGCGCCAGCAGCCAAGCGGCGGGGAGGGCAGGGGCGGATGAAAAACTGTTTTTT

v_call: TRBV28
j_call: TRBJ1-5
clone_size: -
d_call: -
cdr3_aa: CASSLGLGGNQPQHF
cdr3_nt: TGTGCCAGCAGCTTAGGGCTAGGGGGCAATCAGCCCCAGCATTTT

v_call: TRBV15
j_call: TRBJ2-2
clone_size: -
d_call: -
cdr3_aa: CATSIRREPGELFF
cdr3_nt: TGTGCCACCAGCATACGAAGGGAGCCCGGGGAGCTGTTTTTT

v_call: TRBV7-2
j_call: TRBJ1-1
clone_size: -
d_call: TRBD1
cdr3_aa: CASSFHRGLTEAFF
cdr3_nt: TGTGCCAGCAGCTTCCACAGGGGGCTCACTGAAGCTTTCTTT

v_call: TRBV12-5
j_call: TRBJ2-7
clone_size: -
d_call: -
cdr3_aa: CASGLIPGSRAHEQYF
cdr3_nt: TGTGCTAGTGGTTTGATCCCAGGGTCTCGGGCTCACGAGCAGTACTTC

v_call: TRBV10-3
j_call: TRBJ1-5
clone_size: -
d_call: -
cdr3_aa: CAISGGGDQPQHF
cdr3_nt: TGTGCCATCAGTGGCGGGGGGGATCAGCCCCAGCATTTT

v_call: TRBV7-9
j_call: TRBJ2-7
clone_size: -
d_call: -
cdr3_aa: CASSWGESTYEQYF
cdr3_nt: TGTGCCAGCAGCTGGGGGGAATCCACCTACGAGCAGTACTTC

v_call: TRBV19
j_call: TRBJ2-7
clone_size: few
d_call: TRBD2
cdr3_aa: CASSKSPGGPSPEQYF
cdr3_nt: TGTGCCAGTAGTAAGTCGCCGGGGGGTCCGTCTCCCGAGCAGTACTTC